One sample yielded the 2 T cell receptor beta chains listed below, sequenced in a study of technical replicates of blood from several donors. Assay: immunoSEQ multiplex PCR; the TCRdb copy retains only in-frame clones and omits some. Of over 70,000 clones listed, approximately 94% are singletons. The sample comprised T cells isolated from PBMCs. The source of these receptors is a human donor in good health.

The CDR3 is CASSSSYRDSAYNEQFF. The CDR3 nucleotides read TGTGCCAGCAGCTCCTCGTACCGGGACTCGGCCTACAATGAGCAGTTCTTC. This rearrangement joins TRBV7-6 to TRBJ2-1; possibly TRBD2 for D (6 bases). Germline assignment: CDR1 SGHVS and CDR2 FNYEAQ. Trimming pared 4 bases from V and 2 bases from J, leaving 18 bases between. The CDR3 is 17 amino acids.

The sample holds a few counts of this clone. The chain recombines TRBV29-1 with TRBJ1-1; 9 bases match TRBD1. Germline V gene data show CDR1 as SQVTM and CDR2 as ANQGSEA. This CDR3 comprises 12 residues. The junction had 3 bases not matched to a gene; V was cut back by 5 bases and J by 5 bases. CDR3 nucleotide sequence: TGCAGCGTTACAGACAGGGGGACTGAAGCTTTCTTT. Translating gives CSVTDRGTEAFF.